The 5 T cell receptor beta chains reported below all come from one sample, sequenced in a study of shared clonotypes between healthy human individuals (dated by TCRdb to about 2020). The protocol used for the library was the immunoSEQ multiplex PCR assay. TCRdb took over this immuneACCESS table, retaining in-frame rearrangements with V and J assigned. Such tables are incomplete; in checked studies, under half of the missing clones stem from an unresolved V gene, and the remainder is unexplained. The sample table contains a few hundred thousand clones; only one count was recorded for 79% of them. The ten largest make up 10% to 15% of the sample. The sample comprised PBMCs. The receptors were sampled from a woman aged 40 to 50 in good health. Some clones in this sample may be carry-over from other donors' samples.

The genes are TRBV7-2 and TRBJ2-7; D remains unclear. The CDR3 extends over 13 amino acids. In germline, CDR1 is SGHTA, CDR2 FQGNSA. With 1 base removed from V and 3 bases from J, the gap between germline ends came to 7 bases. This CDR3 is CASSLGPFYEQYF. The CDR3 DNA reads TGTGCCAGCAGCTTAGGGCCATTCTACGAGCAGTACTTC.

The chain combines TRBV4-1 with TRBJ2-5; D might be TRBD1 or TRBD2, each matching 5 bases. Deletions cut 2 bases from V and 5 bases from J, with 18 bases between. This CDR3 spans 16 amino acids. Germline V gene lookup returns CDR1 MGHRA and CDR2 YSYEKL. CDR3 loop: CASSQPGTRAGETQYF. CDR3 DNA sequence: TGCGCCAGCAGCCAACCCGGGACCAGGGCTGGGGAGACCCAGTACTTC.

The V call is TRBV28, the J call TRBJ1-5, with D perhaps matching TRBD1 (6 bases). Per germline, CDR1 MDHEN and CDR2 SYDVKM. The CDR3 contains 14 residues. V was shortened by 5 bases and J by 7 bases, with 15 bases between the two germline ends. The CDR3 sequence: CASSPPGDLQPQHF. The CDR3 nucleotides are TGTGCCAGCAGTCCACCAGGGGACTTGCAGCCCCAGCATTTT.

This CDR3 is CASSFLDKNTEAFF. CDR3 DNA sequence: TGTGCCAGCAGCTTCTTAGACAAAAACACTGAAGCTTTCTTT. This chain connects TRBV5-4 to TRBJ1-1; no clear D gene. V shed 2 bases and J shed 2 bases, with 10 bases lying between them. This CDR3 is built from 14 residues. CDR1 and CDR2 (germline): SGHNT, YYREEE (reference sequence). The variable domain in full, completed from reference TRBV5-4 and TRBJ1-1, reads ETGVTQSPTHLIKTRGQQVTLRCSSQSGHNTVSWYQQALGQGPQFIFQYYREEENGRGNFPPRFSGLQFPNYSSELNVNALELDDSALYLCASSFLDKNTEAFFGQGTRLTVV.

This chain joins TRBV27 and TRBJ2-7; TRBD2 matches at 11 bases. Germline V gene lookup returns CDR1 MNHEY and CDR2 SMNVEV (reference sequence). The CDR3 consists of 14 residues. V shed 6 bases and J 3 bases; nucleotides not matched to a gene: 4. This chain's CDR3 is CASRPSGRNYEQYF. The CDR3 nucleotides read TGTGCCAGCAGGCCTAGCGGGAGGAACTACGAGCAGTACTTC.